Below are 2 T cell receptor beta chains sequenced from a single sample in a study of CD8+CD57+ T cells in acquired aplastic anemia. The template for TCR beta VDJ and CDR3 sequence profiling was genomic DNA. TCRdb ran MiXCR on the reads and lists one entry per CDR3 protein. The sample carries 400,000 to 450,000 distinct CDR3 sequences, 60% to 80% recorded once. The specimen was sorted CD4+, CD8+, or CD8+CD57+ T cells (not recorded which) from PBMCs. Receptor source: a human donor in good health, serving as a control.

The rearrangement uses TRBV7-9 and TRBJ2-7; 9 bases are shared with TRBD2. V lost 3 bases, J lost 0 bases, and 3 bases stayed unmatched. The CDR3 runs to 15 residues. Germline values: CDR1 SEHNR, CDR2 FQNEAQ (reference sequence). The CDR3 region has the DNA TGTGCCAGCAGCTTGGCGGGAGGGGGCTCCTACGAGCAGTACTTC. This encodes CASSLAGGGSYEQYF. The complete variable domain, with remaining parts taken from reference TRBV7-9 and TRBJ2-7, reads DTGVSQNPRHKITKRGQNVTFRCDPISEHNRLYWYRQTLGQGPEFLTYFQNEAQLEKSRLLSDRFSAERPKGSFSTLEIQRTEQGDSAMYLCASSLAGGGSYEQYFGPGTRLTVT.

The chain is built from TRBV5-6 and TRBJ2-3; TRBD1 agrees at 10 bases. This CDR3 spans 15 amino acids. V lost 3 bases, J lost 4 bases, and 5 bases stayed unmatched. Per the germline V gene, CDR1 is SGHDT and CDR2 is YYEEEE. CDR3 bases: TGTGCCAGCAGCTCCCGGGACAGGGGCCCAGATACGCAGTATTTT. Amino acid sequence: CASSSRDRGPDTQYF.